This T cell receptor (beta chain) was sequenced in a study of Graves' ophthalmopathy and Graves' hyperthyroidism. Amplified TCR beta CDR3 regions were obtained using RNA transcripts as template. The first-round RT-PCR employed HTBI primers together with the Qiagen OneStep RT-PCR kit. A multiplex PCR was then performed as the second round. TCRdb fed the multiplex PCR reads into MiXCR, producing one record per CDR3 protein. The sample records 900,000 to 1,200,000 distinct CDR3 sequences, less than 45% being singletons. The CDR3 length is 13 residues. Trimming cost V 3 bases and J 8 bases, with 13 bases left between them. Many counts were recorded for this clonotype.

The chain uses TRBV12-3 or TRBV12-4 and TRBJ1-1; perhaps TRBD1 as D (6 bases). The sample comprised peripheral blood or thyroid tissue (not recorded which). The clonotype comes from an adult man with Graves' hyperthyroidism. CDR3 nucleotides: TGTGCCAGCAGTTTTAACCGGGGGCCCGAAGCTTTCTTT. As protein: CASSFNRGPEAFF.